One and the same sample provided the 5 T cell receptor beta chains below, sequenced in a study of regulatory T cells in long-lasting Graves disease. Arm-PCR of CDR3 regions and iRepertoire HTBI primers were the basis on which TCR beta libraries were built. MiXCR, applied by TCRdb to the multiplex PCR reads, yields one record per CDR3 protein. The sample consists of approximately 540,000 distinct CDR3 sequences, around 12% of them appearing once. Time point defined: newly diagnosed GD, antithyroid drugs for less than 3 months. The TCR library was made from RNA extracted from PBMCs. This sample also appeared in a second study, on T cells in Graves' hyperthyroidism and ophthalmopathy.

Sequenced here: peripheral blood mononuclear cells (PBMCs), sampled at new diagnosis, from a patient treated with antithyroid drugs. The source of these receptors is a woman aged 30 to 39 with Graves disease.

Turning to this clonotype: This may be a read error: a much more frequent sequence differs by one nucleotide. The chain couples TRBV24-1 to TRBJ2-1; 7 nucleotides agree with TRBD1. The CDR3 runs to 12 residues. V lost 9 bases and J lost 10; bases outside the gene matches: 8. The germline V gene encodes CDR1 KGHDR and CDR2 SFDVKD. The CDR3 is CATGTDSYEQFF. CDR3 bases: TGTGCCACCGGGACAGACTCCTACGAGCAGTTCTTC.

This chain connects TRBV4-3 to TRBJ2-7; D may match TRBD1 or TRBD2 (5 bases each). This CDR3 spans 16 amino acids. The V and J ends lost 3 bases and 6 bases respectively, with 21 bases between them. From germline, CDR1 is LGHNA and CDR2 YSLEER. The CDR3 is CASSQTHPGRLTEQYF. The CDR3 region has the DNA TGCGCCAGCAGCCAGACCCATCCGGGACGGCTCACCGAGCAGTACTTC.

In this sample, this clonotype turned up many times. This CDR3 is CASSYGLVGSNEQFF. The CDR3 DNA reads as TGTGCCAGCAGTTACGGACTAGTGGGGTCCAATGAGCAGTTCTTC. The chain uses TRBV6-5 and TRBJ2-1, with TRBD2 identical over 7 bases. The CDR3 contains 15 residues. V gave up 2 bases and J gave up 6 bases; unmatched junction bases: 7. The germline V gene has CDR1 MNHEY and CDR2 SVGAGI.

This clonotype was detected only a few times. This chain links TRBV3-1 with TRBJ2-1; D gene uncertain. Trimming removed 0 bases at V and 6 bases at J, with 6 bases between. The CDR3 is 13 amino acids. Germline CDR1 reads LGHDT; CDR2 reads YNNKEL (reference sequence). In nucleotides, the CDR3 is TGTGCCAGCAGCCAAGAACGCCTCAATGAGCAGTTCTTC. Its protein is CASSQERLNEQFF.

This clonotype was picked up many times. The J gene is TRBJ2-3, the V gene TRBV12-3 or TRBV12-4; 9 nucleotides agree with TRBD2. After removal of 5 bases from V and 4 bases from J, the junction contained 4 bases not matched to a gene. The CDR3 has 14 amino acids. The CDR3: CASSPSGIADTQYF. The CDR3 bases are TGTGCCAGCAGTCCTAGCGGGATTGCAGATACGCAGTATTTT.